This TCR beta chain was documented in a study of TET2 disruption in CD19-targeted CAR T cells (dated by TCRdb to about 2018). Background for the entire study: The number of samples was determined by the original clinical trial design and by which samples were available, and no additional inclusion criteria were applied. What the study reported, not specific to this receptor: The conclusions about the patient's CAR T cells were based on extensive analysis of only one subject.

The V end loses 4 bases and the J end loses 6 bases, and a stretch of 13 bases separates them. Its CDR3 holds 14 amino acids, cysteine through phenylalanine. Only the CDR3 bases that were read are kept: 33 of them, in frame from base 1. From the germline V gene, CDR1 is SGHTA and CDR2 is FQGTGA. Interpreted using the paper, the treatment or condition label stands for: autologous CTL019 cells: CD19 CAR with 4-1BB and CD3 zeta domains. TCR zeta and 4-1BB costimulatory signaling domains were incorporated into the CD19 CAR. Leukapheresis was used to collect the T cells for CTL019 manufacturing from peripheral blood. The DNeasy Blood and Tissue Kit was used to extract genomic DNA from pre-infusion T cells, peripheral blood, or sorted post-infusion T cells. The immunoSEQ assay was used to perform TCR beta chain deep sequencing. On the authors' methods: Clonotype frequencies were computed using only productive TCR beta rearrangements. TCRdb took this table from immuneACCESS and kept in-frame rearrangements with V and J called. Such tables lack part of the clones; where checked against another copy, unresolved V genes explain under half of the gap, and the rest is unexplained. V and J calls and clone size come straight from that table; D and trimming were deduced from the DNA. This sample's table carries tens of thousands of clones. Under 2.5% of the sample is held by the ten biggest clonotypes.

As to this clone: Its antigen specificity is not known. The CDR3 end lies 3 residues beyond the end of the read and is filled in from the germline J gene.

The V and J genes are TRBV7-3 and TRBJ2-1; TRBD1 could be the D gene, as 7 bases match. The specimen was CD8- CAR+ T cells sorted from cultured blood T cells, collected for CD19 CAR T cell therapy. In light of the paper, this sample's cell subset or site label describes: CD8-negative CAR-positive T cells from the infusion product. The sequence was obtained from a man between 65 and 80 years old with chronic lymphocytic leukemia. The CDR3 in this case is CASSSGGNTNEQFF. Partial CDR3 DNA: TGTGCCAGCAGCTCAGGGGGGAATACCAATGAG.